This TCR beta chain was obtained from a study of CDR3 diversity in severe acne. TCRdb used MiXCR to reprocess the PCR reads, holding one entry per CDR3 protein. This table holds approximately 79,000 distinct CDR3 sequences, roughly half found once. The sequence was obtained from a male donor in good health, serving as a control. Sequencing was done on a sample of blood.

CDR3 coding DNA: TGTGCCACCAGCAGAGACCCTTCCATAACCTACGAGCAGTACTTC. Its translation: CATSRDPSITYEQYF. V usage is TRBV15 and J usage is TRBJ2-7, with D unclear. V dropped 0 bases and J dropped 2 bases, with 11 bases sitting between them. Germline CDR1 LNHNV, CDR2 YYDKDF (reference sequence). The CDR3 has 15 amino acids.